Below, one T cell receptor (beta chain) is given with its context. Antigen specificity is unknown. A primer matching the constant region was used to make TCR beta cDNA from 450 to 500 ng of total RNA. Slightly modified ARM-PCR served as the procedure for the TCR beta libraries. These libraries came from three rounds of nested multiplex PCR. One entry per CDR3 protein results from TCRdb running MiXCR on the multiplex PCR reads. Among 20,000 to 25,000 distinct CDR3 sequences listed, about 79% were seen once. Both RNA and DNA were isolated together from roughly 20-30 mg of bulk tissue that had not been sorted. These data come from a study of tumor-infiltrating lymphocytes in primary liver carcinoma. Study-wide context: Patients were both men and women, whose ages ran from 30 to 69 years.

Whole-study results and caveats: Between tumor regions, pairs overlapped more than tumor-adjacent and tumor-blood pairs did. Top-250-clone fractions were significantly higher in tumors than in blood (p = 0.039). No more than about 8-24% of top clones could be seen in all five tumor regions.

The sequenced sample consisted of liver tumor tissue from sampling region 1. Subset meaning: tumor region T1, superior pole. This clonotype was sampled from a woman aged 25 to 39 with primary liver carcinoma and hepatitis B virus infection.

CDR3 bases: TGTGCCAGCGACTTGGCACCCAGAGTCACCGGTGAACTGTTTTTT. Protein product: CASDLAPRVTGELFF. The genes are TRBV5-6 and TRBJ2-2; D remains unclear. Germline V lookup: CDR1 SGHDT, CDR2 YYEEEE. The V and J ends lost 7 bases and 14 bases respectively, with 27 bases between them. The CDR3 covers 15 residues.